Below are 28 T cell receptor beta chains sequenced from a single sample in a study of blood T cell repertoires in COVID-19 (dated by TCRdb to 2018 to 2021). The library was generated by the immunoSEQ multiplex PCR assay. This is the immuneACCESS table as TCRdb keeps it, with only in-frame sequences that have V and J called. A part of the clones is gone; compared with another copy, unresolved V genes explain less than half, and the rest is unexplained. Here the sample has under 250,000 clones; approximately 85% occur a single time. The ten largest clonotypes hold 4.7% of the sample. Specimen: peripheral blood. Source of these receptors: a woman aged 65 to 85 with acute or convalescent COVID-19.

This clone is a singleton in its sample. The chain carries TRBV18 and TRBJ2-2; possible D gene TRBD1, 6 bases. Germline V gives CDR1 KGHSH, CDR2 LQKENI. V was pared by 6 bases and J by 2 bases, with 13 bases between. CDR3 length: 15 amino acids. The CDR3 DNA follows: TGTGCCAGCTCCCGCGGACAGACTAACACCGGGGAGCTGTTTTTT. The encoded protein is CASSRGQTNTGELFF.

For the CDR3, the DNA is TGTGCCAGCAGCTTGGTACAGGAGAAAGGCTATGGCTACACCTTC. This encodes CASSLVQEKGYGYTF. The V call is TRBV5-4, the J call TRBJ1-2; tentatively, D is TRBD1 (5 bases). The CDR3 extends over 15 amino acids. Deletions cut 0 bases from V and 4 bases from J, with 13 bases between. From germline, CDR1 is SGHNT and CDR2 YYREEE (reference sequence).

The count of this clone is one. This CDR3 reads CATSQDQGWYYEQYF. The CDR3 nucleotides are TGTGCCACCAGCCAGGATCAGGGATGGTACTACGAGCAGTACTTC. The J gene is TRBJ2-7, the V gene TRBV15, with D possibly matching TRBD1 (5 bases). Germline values: CDR1 LNHNV, CDR2 YYDKDF (reference sequence). CDR3 size: 15 residues. Trimming pared 5 bases from V and 3 bases from J, leaving 17 bases between.

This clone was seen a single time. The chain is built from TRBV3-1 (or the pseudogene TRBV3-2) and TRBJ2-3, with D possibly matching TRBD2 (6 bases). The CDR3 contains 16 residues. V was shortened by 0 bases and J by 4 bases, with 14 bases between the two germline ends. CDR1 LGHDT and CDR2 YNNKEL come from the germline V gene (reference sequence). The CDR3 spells CASSQDCTSTADTQYF. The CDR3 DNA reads TGTGCCAGCAGCCAAGATTGTACTAGCACCGCAGATACGCAGTATTTT.

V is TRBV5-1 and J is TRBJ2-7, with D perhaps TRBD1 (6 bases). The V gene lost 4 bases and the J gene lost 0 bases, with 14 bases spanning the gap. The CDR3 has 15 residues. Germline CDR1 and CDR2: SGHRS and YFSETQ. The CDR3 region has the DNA TGCGCCAGCAGCACTTCCGGACAGAGCTCCTACGAGCAGTACTTC. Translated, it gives CASSTSGQSSYEQYF.

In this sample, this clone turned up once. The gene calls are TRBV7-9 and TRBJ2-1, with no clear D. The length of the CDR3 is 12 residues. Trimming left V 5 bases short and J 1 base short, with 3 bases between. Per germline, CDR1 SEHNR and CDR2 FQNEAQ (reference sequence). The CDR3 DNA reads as TGTGCCAGCAGCCAATCCTACAATGAGCAGTTCTTC. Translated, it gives CASSQSYNEQFF.

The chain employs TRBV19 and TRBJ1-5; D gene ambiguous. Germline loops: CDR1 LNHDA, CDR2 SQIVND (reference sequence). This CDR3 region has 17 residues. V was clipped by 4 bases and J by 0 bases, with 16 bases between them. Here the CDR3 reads CASSRISTGYSNQPQHF. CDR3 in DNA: TGTGCCAGTAGTAGAATATCAACCGGGTATAGCAATCAGCCCCAGCATTTT.

The DNA of the CDR3 is TGCGCCAGCAGCTTGGGGGCTCCAGATACGCAGTATTTT. Translated, it gives CASSLGAPDTQYF. The chain combines TRBV5-1 with TRBJ2-3; D gene unclear. V shed 0 bases and J shed 4 bases, with 6 bases lying between them. Germline CDR1 reads SGHRS; CDR2 reads YFSETQ. This CDR3 region has 13 residues. Full variable domain (missing parts from reference TRBV5-1 and TRBJ2-3): KAGVTQTPRYLIKTRGQQVTLSCSPISGHRSVSWYQQTPGQGLQFLFEYFSETQRNKGNFPGRFSGRQFSNSRSEMNVSTLELGDSALYLCASSLGAPDTQYFGPGTRLTVL.

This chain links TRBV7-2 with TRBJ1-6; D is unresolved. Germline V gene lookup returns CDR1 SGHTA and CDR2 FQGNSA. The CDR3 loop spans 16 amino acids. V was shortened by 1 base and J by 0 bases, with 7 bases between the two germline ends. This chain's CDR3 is CASSLVRSSYNSPLHF. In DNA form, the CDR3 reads TGTGCCAGCAGCTTAGTAAGGAGCTCCTATAATTCACCCCTCCACTTT.

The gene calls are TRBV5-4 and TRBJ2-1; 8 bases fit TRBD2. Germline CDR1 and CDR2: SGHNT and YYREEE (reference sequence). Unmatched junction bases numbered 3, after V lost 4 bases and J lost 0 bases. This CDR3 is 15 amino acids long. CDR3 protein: CASSPGGGSYNEQFF. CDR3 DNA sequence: TGTGCCAGCAGCCCGGGGGGGGGCTCCTACAATGAGCAGTTCTTC.

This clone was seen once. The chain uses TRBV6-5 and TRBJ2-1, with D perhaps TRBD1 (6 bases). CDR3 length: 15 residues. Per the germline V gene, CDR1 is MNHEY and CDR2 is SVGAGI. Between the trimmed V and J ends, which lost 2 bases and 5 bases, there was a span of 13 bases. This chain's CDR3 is CASSYPTGTDNEQFF. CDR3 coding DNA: TGTGCCAGCAGTTACCCTACAGGGACGGACAATGAGCAGTTCTTC.

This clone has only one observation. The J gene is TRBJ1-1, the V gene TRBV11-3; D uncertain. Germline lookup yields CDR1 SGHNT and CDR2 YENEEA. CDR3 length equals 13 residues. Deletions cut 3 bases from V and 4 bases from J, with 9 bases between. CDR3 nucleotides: TGTGCCAGCAGCTTTGGACTCGTCACTGAAGCTTTCTTT. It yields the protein CASSFGLVTEAFF.

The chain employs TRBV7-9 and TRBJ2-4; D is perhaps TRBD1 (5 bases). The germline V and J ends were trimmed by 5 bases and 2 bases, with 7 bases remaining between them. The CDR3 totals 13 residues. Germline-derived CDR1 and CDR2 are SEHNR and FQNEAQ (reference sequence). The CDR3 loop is CASSGASKNIQYF. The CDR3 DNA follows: TGTGCCAGCAGCGGGGCCTCCAAAAACATTCAGTACTTC. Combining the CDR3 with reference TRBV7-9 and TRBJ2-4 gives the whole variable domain DTGVSQNPRHKITKRGQNVTFRCDPISEHNRLYWYRQTLGQGPEFLTYFQNEAQLEKSRLLSDRFSAERPKGSFSTLEIQRTEQGDSAMYLCASSGASKNIQYFGAGTRLSVL.

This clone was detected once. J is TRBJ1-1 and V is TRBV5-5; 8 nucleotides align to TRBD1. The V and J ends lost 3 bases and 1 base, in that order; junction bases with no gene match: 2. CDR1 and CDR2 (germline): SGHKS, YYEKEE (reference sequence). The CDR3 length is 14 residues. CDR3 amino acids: CASSWGTGNTEAFF. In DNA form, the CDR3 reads TGTGCCAGCAGCTGGGGGACAGGGAACACTGAAGCTTTCTTT.

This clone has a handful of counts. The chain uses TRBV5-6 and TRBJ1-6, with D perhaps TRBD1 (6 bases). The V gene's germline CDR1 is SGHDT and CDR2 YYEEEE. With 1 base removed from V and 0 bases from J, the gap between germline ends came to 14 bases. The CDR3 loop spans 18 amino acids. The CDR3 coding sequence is TGTGCCAGCAGCTTGTTTGTGGGACAAAACTCCTATAATTCACCCCTCCACTTT. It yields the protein CASSLFVGQNSYNSPLHF.

CDR3 sequence reads: CASSQGQLGTNEKLFF. CDR3 DNA: TGCGCCAGCAGCCAGGGACAGTTGGGGACTAATGAAAAACTGTTTTTT. The J gene is TRBJ1-4, the V gene TRBV4-3, with TRBD1 identical over 7 bases. The CDR3 is 16 residues long. The germline gives CDR1 LGHNA, CDR2 YSLEER. The ends lost 3 bases at V and 2 bases at J; junction bases unmatched: 6.

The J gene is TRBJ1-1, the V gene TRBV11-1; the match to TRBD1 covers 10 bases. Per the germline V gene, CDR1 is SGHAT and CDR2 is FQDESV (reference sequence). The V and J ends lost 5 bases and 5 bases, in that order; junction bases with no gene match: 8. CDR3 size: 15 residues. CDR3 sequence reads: CASSPGTGVRTEAFF. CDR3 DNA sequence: TGTGCCAGCAGCCCTGGGACAGGGGTACGAACTGAAGCTTTCTTT.

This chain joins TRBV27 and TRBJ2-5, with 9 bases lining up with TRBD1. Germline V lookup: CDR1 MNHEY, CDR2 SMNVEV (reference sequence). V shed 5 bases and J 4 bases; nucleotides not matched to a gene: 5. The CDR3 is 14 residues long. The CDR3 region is CASSPQGAGETQYF. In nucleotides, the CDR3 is TGTGCCAGCAGTCCACAGGGGGCCGGAGAGACCCAGTACTTC.

The DNA of the CDR3 is TGTGCCAGTAGTATAGCGATTAGTCAGCCCCAGCATTTT. It encodes CASSIAISQPQHF. V gene TRBV19 combines with J gene TRBJ1-5; D unclear. Germline V gene data show CDR1 as LNHDA and CDR2 as SQIVND (reference sequence). The CDR3 totals 13 residues. V lost 1 base and J lost 6, with 7 bases in between. The whole variable domain, filled in from reference TRBV19 and TRBJ1-5, reads DGGITQSPKYLFRKEGQNVTLSCEQNLNHDAMYWYRQDPGQGLRLIYYSQIVNDFQKGDIAEGYSVSREKKESFPLTVTSAQKNPTAFYLCASSIAISQPQHFGDGTRLSIL.

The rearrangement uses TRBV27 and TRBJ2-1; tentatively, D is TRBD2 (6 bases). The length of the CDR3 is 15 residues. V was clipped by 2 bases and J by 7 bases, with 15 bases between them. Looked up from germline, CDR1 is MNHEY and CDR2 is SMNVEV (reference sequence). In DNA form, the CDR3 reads TGTGCCAGCAGTTTACGGGGGACCGGGTTAAATGAGCAGTTCTTC. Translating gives CASSLRGTGLNEQFF.

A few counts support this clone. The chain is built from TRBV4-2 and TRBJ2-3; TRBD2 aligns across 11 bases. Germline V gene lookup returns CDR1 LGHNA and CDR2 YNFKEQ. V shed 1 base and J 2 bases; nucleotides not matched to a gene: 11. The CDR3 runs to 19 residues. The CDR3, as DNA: TGTGCCAGCAGCCAAGCGGCTAGCGGGGGGTCCTATAACACAGATACGCAGTATTTT. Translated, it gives CASSQAASGGSYNTDTQYF.

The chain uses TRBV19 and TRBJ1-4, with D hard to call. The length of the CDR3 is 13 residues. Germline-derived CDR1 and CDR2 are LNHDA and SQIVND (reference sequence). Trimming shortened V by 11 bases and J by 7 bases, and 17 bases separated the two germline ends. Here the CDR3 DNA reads TGTGCCCCCGGGGTGGAGAGAGGTGAAAAACTGTTTTTT. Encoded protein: CAPGVERGEKLFF.

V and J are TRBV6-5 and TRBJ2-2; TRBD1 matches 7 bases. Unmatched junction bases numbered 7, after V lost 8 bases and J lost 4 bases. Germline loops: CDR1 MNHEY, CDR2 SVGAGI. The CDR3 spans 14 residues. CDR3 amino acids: CASPRQGSTGELFF. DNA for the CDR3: TGTGCCAGCCCACGACAGGGTAGCACCGGGGAGCTGTTTTTT.

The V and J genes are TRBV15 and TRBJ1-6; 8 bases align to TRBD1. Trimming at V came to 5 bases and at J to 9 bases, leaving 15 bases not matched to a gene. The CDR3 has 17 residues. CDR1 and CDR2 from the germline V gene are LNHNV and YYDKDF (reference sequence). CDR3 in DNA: TGTGCCACCAGCGTTGGGGCAGGGGGCTCTAGTAGTTCACCCCTCCACTTT. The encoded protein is CATSVGAGGSSSSPLHF.

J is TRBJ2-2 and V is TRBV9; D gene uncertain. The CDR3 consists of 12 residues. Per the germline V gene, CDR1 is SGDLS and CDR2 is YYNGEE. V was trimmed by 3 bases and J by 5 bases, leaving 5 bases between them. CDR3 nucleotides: TGTGCCAGCAGCGGGGCGACCGGGGAGCTGTTTTTT. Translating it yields CASSGATGELFF.

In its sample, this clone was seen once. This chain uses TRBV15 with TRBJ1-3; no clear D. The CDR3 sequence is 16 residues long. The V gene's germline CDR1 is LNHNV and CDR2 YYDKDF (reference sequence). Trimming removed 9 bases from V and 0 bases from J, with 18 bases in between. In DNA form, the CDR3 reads TGTGCCACTGAGGGTTGGGGAACCAGCTCTGGAAACACCATATATTTT. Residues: CATEGWGTSSGNTIYF.

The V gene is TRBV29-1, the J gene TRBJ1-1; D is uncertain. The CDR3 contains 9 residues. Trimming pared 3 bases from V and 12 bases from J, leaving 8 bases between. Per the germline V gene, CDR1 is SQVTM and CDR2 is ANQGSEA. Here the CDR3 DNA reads TGCAGCGTTGACCTTGAGTCTTTCTTT. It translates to CSVDLESFF.

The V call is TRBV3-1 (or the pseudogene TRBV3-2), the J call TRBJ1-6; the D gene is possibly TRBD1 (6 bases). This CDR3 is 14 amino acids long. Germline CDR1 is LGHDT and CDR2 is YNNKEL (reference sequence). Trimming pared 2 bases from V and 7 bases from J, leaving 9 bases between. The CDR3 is CASSQSTGNSPLHF. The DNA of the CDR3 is TGTGCCAGCAGCCAATCCACAGGGAATTCACCCCTCCACTTT.